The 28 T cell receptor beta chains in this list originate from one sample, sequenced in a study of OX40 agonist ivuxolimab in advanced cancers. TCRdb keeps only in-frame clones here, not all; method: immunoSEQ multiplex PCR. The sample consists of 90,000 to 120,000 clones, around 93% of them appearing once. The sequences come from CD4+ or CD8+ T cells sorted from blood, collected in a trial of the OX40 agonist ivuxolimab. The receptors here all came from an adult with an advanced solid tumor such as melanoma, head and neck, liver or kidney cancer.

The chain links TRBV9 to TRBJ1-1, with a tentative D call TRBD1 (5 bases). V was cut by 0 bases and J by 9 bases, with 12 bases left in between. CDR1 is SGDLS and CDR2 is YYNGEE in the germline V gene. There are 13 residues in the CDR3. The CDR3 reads CASSVEGVGQAFF. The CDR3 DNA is TGTGCCAGCAGCGTAGAAGGGGTCGGACAAGCTTTCTTT.

The CDR3 DNA reads as TGTGCCAGCAGTTCTAGCGCCTCCTACGAGCAGTACTTC. Translated: CASSSSASYEQYF. The chain has TRBV7-2 and TRBJ2-7; perhaps TRBD2 as D (6 bases). There are 13 residues in the CDR3. CDR1 is SGHTA, CDR2 FQGNSA, per germline. The germline V and J ends were trimmed by 6 bases and 0 bases, with 9 bases remaining between them.

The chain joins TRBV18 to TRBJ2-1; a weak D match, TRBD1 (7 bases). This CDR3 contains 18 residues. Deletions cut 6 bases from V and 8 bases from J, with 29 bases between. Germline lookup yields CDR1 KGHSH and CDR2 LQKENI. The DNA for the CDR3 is TGTGCCAGCTCCACCCAGACGGGGGCAGGGGGGTTCCCCCATGAGCAGTTCTTC. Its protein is CASSTQTGAGGFPHEQFF.

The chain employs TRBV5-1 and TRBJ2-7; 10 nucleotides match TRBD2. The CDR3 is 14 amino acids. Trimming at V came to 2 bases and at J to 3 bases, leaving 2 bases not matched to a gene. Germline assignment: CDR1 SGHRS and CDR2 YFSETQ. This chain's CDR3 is CASSLWTSGYEQYF. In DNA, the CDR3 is TGCGCCAGCAGCTTATGGACTAGCGGCTACGAGCAGTACTTC.

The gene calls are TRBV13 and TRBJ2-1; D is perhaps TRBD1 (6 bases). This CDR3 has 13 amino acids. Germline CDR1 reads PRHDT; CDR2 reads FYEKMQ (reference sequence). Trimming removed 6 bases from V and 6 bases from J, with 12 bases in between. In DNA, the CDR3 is TGTGCCAGCAGGGCAAACAGGGTCAATGAGCAGTTCTTC. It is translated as CASRANRVNEQFF.

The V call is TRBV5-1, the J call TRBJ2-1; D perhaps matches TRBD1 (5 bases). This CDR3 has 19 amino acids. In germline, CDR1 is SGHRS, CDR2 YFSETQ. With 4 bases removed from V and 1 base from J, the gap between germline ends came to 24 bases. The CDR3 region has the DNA TGCGCCAGCAGCCCGGACACCCTTGGGCGGAGAGTATCCTACAATGAGCAGTTCTTC. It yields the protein CASSPDTLGRRVSYNEQFF.

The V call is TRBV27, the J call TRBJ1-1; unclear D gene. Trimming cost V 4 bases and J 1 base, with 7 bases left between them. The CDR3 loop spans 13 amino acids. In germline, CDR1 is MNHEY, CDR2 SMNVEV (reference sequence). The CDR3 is CASSSTPNTEAFF. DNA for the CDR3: TGTGCCAGCAGTTCAACACCGAACACTGAAGCTTTCTTT.

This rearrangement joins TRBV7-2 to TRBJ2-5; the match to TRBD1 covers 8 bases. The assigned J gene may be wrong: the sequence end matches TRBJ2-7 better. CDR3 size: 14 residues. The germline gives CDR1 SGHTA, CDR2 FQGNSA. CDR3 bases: TGTGCCAGCACCGGAGGACAGGGCTCCTACGAGCAGTACTTC. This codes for CASTGGQGSYEQYF.

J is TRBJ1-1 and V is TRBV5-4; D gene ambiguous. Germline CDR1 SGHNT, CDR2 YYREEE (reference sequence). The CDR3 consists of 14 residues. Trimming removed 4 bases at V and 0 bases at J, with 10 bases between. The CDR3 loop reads CASSQARVNTEAFF. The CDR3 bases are TGTGCCAGCAGCCAGGCCCGGGTGAACACTGAAGCTTTCTTT.

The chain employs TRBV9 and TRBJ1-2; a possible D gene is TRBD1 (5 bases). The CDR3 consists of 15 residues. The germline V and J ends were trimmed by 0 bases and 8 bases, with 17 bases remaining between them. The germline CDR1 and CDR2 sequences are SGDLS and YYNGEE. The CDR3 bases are TGTGCCAGCAGCGTAGTCGGGCAGGGCGGGCGCGGCTACACCTTC. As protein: CASSVVGQGGRGYTF.

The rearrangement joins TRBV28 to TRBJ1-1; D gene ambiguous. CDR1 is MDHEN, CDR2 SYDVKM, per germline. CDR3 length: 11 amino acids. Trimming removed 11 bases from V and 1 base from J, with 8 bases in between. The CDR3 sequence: CACWTNTEAFF. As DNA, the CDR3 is TGTGCCTGTTGGACGAACACTGAAGCTTTCTTT.

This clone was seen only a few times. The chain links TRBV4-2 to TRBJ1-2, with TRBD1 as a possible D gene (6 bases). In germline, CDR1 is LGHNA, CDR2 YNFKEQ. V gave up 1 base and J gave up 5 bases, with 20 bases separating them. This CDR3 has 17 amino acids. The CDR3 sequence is CASSQARQGKGEYGYTF. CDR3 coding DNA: TGTGCCAGCAGCCAAGCCAGGCAGGGGAAGGGAGAATATGGCTACACCTTC.

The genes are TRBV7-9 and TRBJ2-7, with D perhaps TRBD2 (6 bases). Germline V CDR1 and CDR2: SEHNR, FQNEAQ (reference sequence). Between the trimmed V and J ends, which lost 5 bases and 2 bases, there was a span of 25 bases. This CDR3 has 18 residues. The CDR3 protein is CASSPAHGSSGLTYEQYF. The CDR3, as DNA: TGTGCCAGCAGCCCCGCTCACGGGAGTAGCGGCCTGACCTACGAGCAGTACTTC.

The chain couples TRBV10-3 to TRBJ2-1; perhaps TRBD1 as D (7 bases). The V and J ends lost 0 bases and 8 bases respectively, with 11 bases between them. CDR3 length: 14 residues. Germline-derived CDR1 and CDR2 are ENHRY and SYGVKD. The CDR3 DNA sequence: TGTGCCATCAGTGAGTCGGGCAGGGGGGATGAGCAGTTCTTC. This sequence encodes CAISESGRGDEQFF.

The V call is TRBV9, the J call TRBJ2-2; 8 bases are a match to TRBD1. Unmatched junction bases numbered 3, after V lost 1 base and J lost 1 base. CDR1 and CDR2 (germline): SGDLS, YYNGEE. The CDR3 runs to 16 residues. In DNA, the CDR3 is TGTGCCAGCAGCGTATTTGGACAGGGGAACACCGGGGAGCTGTTTTTT. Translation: CASSVFGQGNTGELFF.

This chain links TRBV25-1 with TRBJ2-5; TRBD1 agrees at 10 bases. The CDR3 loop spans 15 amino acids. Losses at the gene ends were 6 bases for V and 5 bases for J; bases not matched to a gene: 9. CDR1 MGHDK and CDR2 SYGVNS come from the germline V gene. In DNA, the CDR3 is TGTGCCAGCAGCAAGGGACAGGGGCCCGGGGAGACCCAGTACTTC. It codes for CASSKGQGPGETQYF.

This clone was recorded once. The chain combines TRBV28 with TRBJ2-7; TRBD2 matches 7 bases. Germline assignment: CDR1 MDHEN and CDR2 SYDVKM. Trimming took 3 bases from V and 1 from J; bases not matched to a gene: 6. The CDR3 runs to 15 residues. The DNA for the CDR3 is TGTGCCAGCAGTTTGGGAGGGGCGATATCCTACGAGCAGTACTTC. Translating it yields CASSLGGAISYEQYF.

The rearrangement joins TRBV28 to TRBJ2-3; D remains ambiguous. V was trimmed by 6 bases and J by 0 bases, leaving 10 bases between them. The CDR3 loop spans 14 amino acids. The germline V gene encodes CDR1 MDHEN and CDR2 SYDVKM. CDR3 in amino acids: CASRGFLSTDTQYF. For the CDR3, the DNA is TGTGCCAGCAGGGGCTTCCTAAGCACAGATACGCAGTATTTT.

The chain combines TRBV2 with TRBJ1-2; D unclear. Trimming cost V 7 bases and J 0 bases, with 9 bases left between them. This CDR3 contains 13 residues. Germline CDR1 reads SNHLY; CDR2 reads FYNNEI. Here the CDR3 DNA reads TGTGCCAGCATTCTACGAGCTAACTATGGCTACACCTTC. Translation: CASILRANYGYTF.

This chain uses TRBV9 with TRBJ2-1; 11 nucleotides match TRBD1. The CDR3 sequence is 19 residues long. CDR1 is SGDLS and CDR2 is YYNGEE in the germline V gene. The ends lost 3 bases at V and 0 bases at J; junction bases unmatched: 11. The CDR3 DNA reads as TGTGCCAGCAGCGGGTTTGTCTGGGACAGGGGGGACTCCTACAATGAGCAGTTCTTC. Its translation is CASSGFVWDRGDSYNEQFF.

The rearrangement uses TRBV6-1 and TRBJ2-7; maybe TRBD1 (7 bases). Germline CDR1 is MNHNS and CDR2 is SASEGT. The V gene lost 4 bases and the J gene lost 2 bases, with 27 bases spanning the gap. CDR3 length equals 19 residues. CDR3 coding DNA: TGTGCCAGCAGTGGGGGGGCATACAGGGGCACCGCAATCACCTACGAGCAGTACTTC. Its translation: CASSGGAYRGTAITYEQYF.

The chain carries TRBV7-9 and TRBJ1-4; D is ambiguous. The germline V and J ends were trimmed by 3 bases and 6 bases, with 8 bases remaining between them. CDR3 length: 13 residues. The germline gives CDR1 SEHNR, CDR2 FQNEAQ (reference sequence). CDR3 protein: CASSFHGDEKLFF. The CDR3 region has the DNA TGTGCCAGCAGCTTCCACGGGGATGAAAAACTGTTTTTT.

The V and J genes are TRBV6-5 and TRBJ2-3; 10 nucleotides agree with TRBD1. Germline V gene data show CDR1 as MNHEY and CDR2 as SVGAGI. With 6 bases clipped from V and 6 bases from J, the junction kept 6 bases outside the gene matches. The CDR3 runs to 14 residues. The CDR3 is CASRRQGAHDTQYF. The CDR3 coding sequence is TGTGCCAGCAGAAGACAGGGGGCGCACGATACGCAGTATTTT.

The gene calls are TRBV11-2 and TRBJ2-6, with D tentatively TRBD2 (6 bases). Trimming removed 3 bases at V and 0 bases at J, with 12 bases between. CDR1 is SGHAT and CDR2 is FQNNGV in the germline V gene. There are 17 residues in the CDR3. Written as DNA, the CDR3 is TGTGCCAGCAGCTTGGGACTTCACCTCTCTGGGGCCAACGTCCTGACTTTC. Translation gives CASSLGLHLSGANVLTF.

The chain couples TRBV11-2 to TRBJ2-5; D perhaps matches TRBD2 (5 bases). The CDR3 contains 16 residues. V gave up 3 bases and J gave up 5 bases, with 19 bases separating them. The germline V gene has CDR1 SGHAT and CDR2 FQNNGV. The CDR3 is CASSFRSSGVRETQYF. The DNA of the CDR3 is TGTGCCAGCAGCTTTAGGTCCAGCGGAGTCCGGGAGACCCAGTACTTC.

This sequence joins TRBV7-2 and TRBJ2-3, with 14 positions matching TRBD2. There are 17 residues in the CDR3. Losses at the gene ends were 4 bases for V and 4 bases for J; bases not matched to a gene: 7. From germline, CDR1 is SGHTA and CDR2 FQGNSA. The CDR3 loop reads CASSSWTSGRSADTQYF. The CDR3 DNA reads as TGTGCCAGCAGCTCGTGGACTAGCGGGAGGTCGGCAGATACGCAGTATTTT.

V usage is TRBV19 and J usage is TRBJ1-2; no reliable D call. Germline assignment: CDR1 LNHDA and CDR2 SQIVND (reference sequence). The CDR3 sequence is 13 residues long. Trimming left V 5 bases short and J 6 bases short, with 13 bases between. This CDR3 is CASSSQGEDGYTF. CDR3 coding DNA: TGTGCCAGTAGTTCCCAAGGTGAGGATGGCTACACCTTC.

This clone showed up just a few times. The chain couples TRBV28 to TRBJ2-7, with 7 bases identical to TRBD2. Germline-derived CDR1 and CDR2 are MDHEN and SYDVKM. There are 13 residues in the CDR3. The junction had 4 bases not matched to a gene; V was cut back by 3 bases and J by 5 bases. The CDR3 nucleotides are TGTGCCAGCAGTTTGCGGGAGACGGACGAGCAGTACTTC. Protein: CASSLRETDEQYF. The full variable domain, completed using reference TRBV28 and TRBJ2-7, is DVKVTQSSRYLVKRTGEKVFLECVQDMDHENMFWYRQDPGLGLRLIYFSYDVKMKEKGDIPEGYSVSREKKERFSLILESASTNQTSMYLCASSLRETDEQYFGPGTRLTVT.